Detailed here is one T cell receptor beta chain. Its antigen is unidentified. This entry belongs to a study of blood T cells in healthy people across ages. Researchers report isolating at least 6.5 million PBMCs per sample. Study findings and constraints: Versus aged donors, long-lived donors had higher diversity and more naive CD4+ cells.

This CDR3 has 14 amino acids. V was cut by 1 base and J by 4 bases, with 10 bases left in between. Germline CDR1 SEHNR, CDR2 FQNEAQ (reference sequence). A second about 6 to 12 cycle PCR used barcoded and J-beta primers. TCRdb fed the 5' RACE reads into MiXCR, producing one record per CDR3 protein. The table lists 1.8 million or so distinct CDR3 sequences, roughly 43% of them singletons, with about 23% in the top ten. The source is a human donor in good health. J is TRBJ1-1 and V is TRBV7-9; tentatively, D is TRBD1 (5 bases). Specimen: blood. The CDR3 here is CASSLVKGTTEAFF. The CDR3 coding sequence is TGTGCCAGCAGCTTAGTCAAGGGGACCACTGAAGCTTTCTTT.